The 21 T cell receptor beta chains listed next were all sequenced from one sample in a study of cytomegalovirus exposure and HLA in healthy donors (dated by TCRdb to 2017 to 2019). Libraries were constructed by the immunoSEQ multiplex PCR assay. The multiplex PCR relied on a mix of 60 forward primers for TCR Vbeta segments and 13 reverse primers for TCR Jbeta segments. Imported from immuneACCESS, the table was reduced by TCRdb to in-frame sequences with V and J called. These copies leave out some clones; in studies compared against another copy, an unresolved V gene accounts for under half, and the cause of the remainder is not known. The sample table records about 170,000 clones; 80% to 85% of these occur just once. Of the sample, less than 2.5% is held by the ten largest clones. Specimen: PBMCs. The receptors stem from a male donor in good health and CMV-seronegative.

This chain joins TRBV7-8 and TRBJ1-2, with 7 nucleotides matching TRBD1. CDR1 is SGHVS and CDR2 is FQNEAQ in the germline V gene. The trim removed 1 base at V and 2 bases at J, leaving 7 bases unmatched. The CDR3 contains 16 residues. The CDR3 protein is CASSLGQTGLNYGYTF. In DNA, the CDR3 is TGTGCCAGCAGCTTAGGCCAGACAGGGCTGAACTATGGCTACACCTTC. Using reference TRBV7-8 and TRBJ1-2 for the parts outside the CDR3, the full variable domain is GAGVSQSPRYKVAKRGQDVALRCDPISGHVSLFWYQQALGQGPEFLTYFQNEAQLDKSGLPSDRFFAERPEGSVSTLKIQRTQQEDSAVYLCASSLGQTGLNYGYTFGSGTRLTVV.

The gene calls are TRBV5-6 and TRBJ1-2, with D unresolved. V lost 7 bases and J lost 7, with 20 bases in between. The CDR3 totals 14 residues. Germline-derived CDR1 and CDR2 are SGHDT and YYEEEE. CDR3 DNA sequence: TGTGCCAGCCATAAACGGAACAGTTTCACTGGCTACACCTTC. Encoded protein: CASHKRNSFTGYTF.

V usage is TRBV6-6 and J usage is TRBJ2-7; 12 bases match TRBD2. The V segment lost 6 bases and the J segment 5 bases; nucleotides outside the gene matches: 8. Germline V gene sequence: CDR1 MNHNY, CDR2 SVGAGI (reference sequence). CDR3 length: 15 amino acids. CDR3 DNA: TGTGCCAGCAGAGCTAGCGGGGGGGCCCCTCACGAGCAGTACTTC. Protein product: CASRASGGAPHEQYF.

This rearrangement joins TRBV29-1 to TRBJ1-4; 7 positions agree with TRBD1. This CDR3 comprises 12 residues. Germline lookup yields CDR1 SQVTM and CDR2 ANQGSEA. V trimming: 7 bases; J trimming: 8 bases; junction bases outside the gene matches: 7. The CDR3 DNA is TGCAGCGCTGGACAGGCTGAAGAAAAACTGTTTTTT. Amino acids: CSAGQAEEKLFF.

V gene TRBV9 combines with J gene TRBJ1-4; 10 positions agree with TRBD1. J was trimmed by 11 bases and V by 4 bases; bases with no gene match: 2. The CDR3 length is 12 residues. Germline assignment: CDR1 SGDLS and CDR2 YYNGEE. The CDR3 here is CASSRTGGKLFF. CDR3 in DNA: TGTGCCAGCAGCAGGACAGGGGGGAAACTGTTTTTT.

This chain uses TRBV6-5 with TRBJ1-6; TRBD1 matches 8 bases. J was trimmed by 7 bases and V by 0 bases; bases with no gene match: 2. This CDR3 is built from 15 residues. The V gene's germline CDR1 is MNHEY and CDR2 SVGAGI. CDR3 residues: CASSYSPGGNSPLHF. The CDR3 DNA reads as TGTGCCAGCAGTTACTCGCCAGGGGGCAATTCACCCCTCCACTTT.

The V call is TRBV5-1, the J call TRBJ1-2; D perhaps matches TRBD1 (5 bases). Trimming stripped 4 bases from V and 5 bases from J, with 15 bases between. CDR1 SGHRS and CDR2 YFSETQ come from the germline V gene. The CDR3 spans 14 residues. In DNA, the CDR3 is TGCGCCAGCAGCCACGGGGGGACTGAATATGGCTACACCTTC. Its protein is CASSHGGTEYGYTF.

The rearrangement uses TRBV6-6 and TRBJ2-7, with 10 positions matching TRBD1. Per germline, CDR1 MNHNY and CDR2 SVGAGI (reference sequence). The CDR3 is 14 residues long. The junction had 0 bases not matched to a gene; V was cut back by 0 bases and J by 4 bases. CDR3 nucleotides: TGTGCCAGCAGTTACTCGGGACAGGGGTACGAGCAGTACTTC. Residues: CASSYSGQGYEQYF.

The J gene is TRBJ2-2, the V gene TRBV6-1, with D possibly TRBD1 on 5 matching bases. The CDR3 length is 14 residues. The V end was cut by 1 base, the J end by 7 bases, with 10 bases between. Germline lookup yields CDR1 MNHNS and CDR2 SASEGT. The CDR3 nucleotides read TGTGCCAGCAGTGAAGTCAGGGTAGGCGGGGAGCTGTTTTTT. Translation: CASSEVRVGGELFF.

This clone was detected once. This rearrangement joins TRBV4-1 to TRBJ1-2; the match to TRBD1 covers 9 bases. This CDR3 comprises 16 residues. The V gene end was trimmed by 3 bases and the J gene end by 7 bases; junction bases not matched to a gene: 12. Germline V lookup: CDR1 MGHRA, CDR2 YSYEKL. The chain's CDR3 is CASSQAGTGFLGGYTF. CDR3 DNA sequence: TGCGCCAGCAGCCAGGCCGGGACAGGGTTTTTAGGTGGCTACACCTTC.

This chain links TRBV19 with TRBJ2-5, with 8 bases aligning to TRBD1. The germline gives CDR1 LNHDA, CDR2 SQIVND (reference sequence). Trimming cost V 4 bases and J 5 bases; bases outside gene matches: 12. This CDR3 has 16 amino acids. The CDR3 region is CASSNPAGGASETQYF. The CDR3 nucleotides are TGTGCCAGTAGTAATCCTGCAGGGGGCGCGTCGGAGACCCAGTACTTC.

This chain connects TRBV10-1 to TRBJ2-3; TRBD1 matches 7 bases. After removal of 5 bases from V and 1 base from J, the junction contained 12 bases not matched to a gene. Germline CDR1 is WNHNN and CDR2 is SYGVQD (reference sequence). CDR3 length: 17 amino acids. The CDR3 sequence: CASSSNPQGVRTDTQYF. CDR3 sequence (DNA): TGCGCCAGCAGTTCGAACCCTCAGGGGGTGCGCACAGATACGCAGTATTTT.

A few counts support this clone. V usage is TRBV7-6 and J usage is TRBJ2-1, with 7 positions matching TRBD1. Germline V lookup: CDR1 SGHVS, CDR2 FNYEAQ. CDR3 length: 15 amino acids. J gave up 7 bases and V 5 bases, and 11 bases lay outside the gene matches. For the CDR3, the DNA is TGTGCCAGCAGCCTGGACAGGAGCTTGAGGAATGAGCAGTTCTTC. Protein sequence: CASSLDRSLRNEQFF. Using reference TRBV7-6 and TRBJ2-1 for the parts outside the CDR3, the full variable domain is GAGVSQSPRYKVTKRGQDVALRCDPISGHVSLYWYRQALGQGPEFLTYFNYEAQQDKSGLPNDRFSAERPEGSISTLTIQRTEQRDSAMYRCASSLDRSLRNEQFFGPGTRLTVL.

The V gene is TRBV2, the J gene TRBJ2-5; possible D gene TRBD2, 7 bases. V was shortened by 8 bases and J by 1 base, with 17 bases between the two germline ends. CDR3 length equals 15 residues. CDR1 is SNHLY and CDR2 is FYNNEI in the germline V gene. The CDR3 sequence: CASGGGLGAQETQYF. CDR3 DNA sequence: TGTGCCAGCGGGGGGGGGCTAGGGGCCCAAGAGACCCAGTACTTC.

This clone was observed once. The CDR3 loop is CASSPPGVDSLFSEAFF. CDR3 coding DNA: TGTGCCAGCTCACCTCCAGGGGTGGATAGTTTGTTCTCTGAAGCTTTCTTT. The chain is built from TRBV18 and TRBJ1-1; D may be TRBD1 (6 bases). Germline V gene sequence: CDR1 KGHSH, CDR2 LQKENI. The CDR3 extends over 17 amino acids. The germline V and J ends were trimmed by 3 bases and 6 bases, with 23 bases remaining between them.

There are a few counts of this clone. This chain links TRBV2 with TRBJ1-1; D call uncertain. V was trimmed by 6 bases and J by 0 bases, leaving 5 bases between them. Per the germline V gene, CDR1 is SNHLY and CDR2 is FYNNEI. This CDR3 comprises 12 residues. CDR3 in DNA: TGTGCCAGCAGGAGGATGAACACTGAAGCTTTCTTT. Translation: CASRRMNTEAFF.

The chain is built from TRBV5-1 and TRBJ2-3; D gene uncertain. V shed 0 bases and J shed 5 bases, with 13 bases lying between them. This CDR3 comprises 15 residues. Germline CDR1 is SGHRS and CDR2 is YFSETQ. The CDR3 here is CASSLGLTEGDTQYF. CDR3 nucleotides: TGCGCCAGCAGCTTGGGACTGACCGAAGGAGATACGCAGTATTTT.

The V and J genes are TRBV6-1 and TRBJ2-7, with TRBD2 matching 7 bases. V was clipped by 3 bases and J by 2 bases; unmatched bases: 7. The CDR3 has 15 amino acids. CDR1 is MNHNS, CDR2 SASEGT, per germline. The CDR3 here is CASSDWGRVPYEQYF. CDR3 coding DNA: TGTGCCAGCAGTGATTGGGGGAGGGTCCCCTACGAGCAGTACTTC.

The rearrangement joins TRBV10-3 to TRBJ2-3, with D maybe TRBD2 (6 bases). Deletions cut 3 bases from V and 1 base from J, with 14 bases between. Germline loops: CDR1 ENHRY, CDR2 SYGVKD. The CDR3 totals 16 residues. The CDR3 nucleotides read TGTGCCATCAGTGACAGCCTAGGCGGGGGCACAGATACGCAGTATTTT. Translated, it gives CAISDSLGGGTDTQYF.

This clone was detected a few times. The V and J genes are TRBV5-1 and TRBJ2-7; 9 bases line up with TRBD1. Germline assignment: CDR1 SGHRS and CDR2 YFSETQ. Trimming at V came to 4 bases and at J to 3 bases, leaving 8 bases not matched to a gene. This CDR3 is built from 15 residues. The CDR3 is CASSRGTGPYYEQYF. CDR3 in DNA: TGCGCCAGCAGCCGAGGGACAGGGCCCTACTACGAGCAGTACTTC.

V and J are TRBV4-1 and TRBJ2-1; TRBD2 matches at 13 bases. The junction had 10 bases not matched to a gene; V was cut back by 5 bases and J by 9 bases. The CDR3 spans 16 residues. Germline V gene lookup returns CDR1 MGHRA and CDR2 YSYEKL. CDR3 protein: CASSKSMTSGGSEQFF. The DNA of the CDR3 is TGCGCCAGCAGCAAAAGCATGACTAGCGGGGGGAGTGAGCAGTTCTTC.